This T cell receptor (beta chain) was recovered during a study of T cells in Graves' hyperthyroidism and ophthalmopathy. The V end was cut by 3 bases, the J end by 8 bases, with 17 bases between. CDR3 length: 14 residues. Germline loops: CDR1 DFQATT, CDR2 SNEGSKA (reference sequence). In making diagnoses, clinical symptoms, serum thyroxine and TRAb, thyroid ultrasound and orbital computed tomography were all used. This clonotype has a count of ten or more. RNA transcripts served as the template for amplifying TCR beta CDR3 regions. Using the HTBI primer set, a first-round RT-PCR was run on the TCR CDR3. TCRdb reprocessed the multiplex PCR reads via MiXCR and lists one record per CDR3 protein. The table shows some 460,000 distinct CDR3 sequences, with approximately 14% occurring only once.

V and J are TRBV20-1 and TRBJ1-5, with D possibly TRBD1 on 5 matching bases. This TCR was recovered from a woman between 18 and 29 years old with Graves' hyperthyroidism. Sequenced sample: blood. CDR3 sequence (DNA): TGCAGTGCTAGTTCCGGGGCGGTAGACGAGCCCCAGCATTTT. As protein: CSASSGAVDEPQHF.